The 15 T cell receptor beta chains below come from one sample, sequenced in a study of blood T cell repertoires in COVID-19. Libraries were prepared by immunoSEQ multiplex PCR; TCRdb keeps only in-frame clonotypes and omits some of them. Among 48,000 or so clones, just over 85% were seen once, and the ten largest hold 2.5% to 3%. The sample taken for sequencing was peripheral blood. All receptors come from a woman of 80 years or more with COVID-19, enrolled during active disease.

V is TRBV18 and J is TRBJ1-4; possibly TRBD1 for D (5 bases). CDR1 and CDR2 (germline): KGHSH, LQKENI. The CDR3 is 16 amino acids. The germline V and J ends were trimmed by 3 bases and 0 bases, with 11 bases remaining between them. The CDR3 DNA follows: TGTGCCAGCTCACCGGAGACAGAGCCAACTAATGAAAAACTGTTTTTT. It yields the protein CASSPETEPTNEKLFF.

The chain uses TRBV6-4 and TRBJ1-5; D gene unclear. From germline, CDR1 is MRHNA and CDR2 SNTAGT. The V end was cut by 3 bases, the J end by 3 bases, with 12 bases between. The CDR3 totals 15 residues. CDR3 DNA: TGTGCCAGCAGTGATAACCCCAGATCCAATCAGCCCCAGCATTTT. Encoded protein: CASSDNPRSNQPQHF.

The gene calls are TRBV18 and TRBJ2-2; 7 nucleotides agree with TRBD1. V lost 3 bases to trimming and J lost 2 bases; unmatched junction nucleotides: 3. In germline, CDR1 is KGHSH, CDR2 LQKENI. The CDR3 loop spans 15 amino acids. CDR3 bases: TGTGCCAGCTCACCGGGGGACAGCAACACCGGGGAGCTGTTTTTT. This encodes CASSPGDSNTGELFF. The whole variable domain, filled in from reference TRBV18 and TRBJ2-2, reads NAGVMQNPRHLVRRRGQEARLRCSPMKGHSHVYWYRQLPEEGLKFMVYLQKENIIDESGMPKERFSAEFPKEGPSILRIQQVVRGDSAAYFCASSPGDSNTGELFFGEGSRLTVL.

This clone was recorded once. The rearrangement joins TRBV10-2 to TRBJ1-3, with TRBD1 matching over 7 bases. The CDR3 is made up of 13 amino acids. Germline values: CDR1 WSHSY, CDR2 SAAADI. Trimming cost V 6 bases and J 1 base; bases outside gene matches: 0. In DNA, the CDR3 is TGCGCCAGCAGACAGGGGTCTGGAAACACCATATATTTT. This sequence encodes CASRQGSGNTIYF.

J is TRBJ1-2 and V is TRBV11-3; TRBD1 is a possible D gene (5 bases). V was clipped by 10 bases and J by 7 bases, with 16 bases between them. The CDR3 totals 12 residues. Germline-derived CDR1 and CDR2 are SGHNT and YENEEA. The DNA of the CDR3 is TGTGCCACCTACGGACCTAGGGGTGGCTACACCTTC. Its translation: CATYGPRGGYTF.

The chain joins TRBV7-2 to TRBJ1-2; D not certain. The CDR3 sequence is 16 residues long. Germline V gene data show CDR1 as SGHTA and CDR2 as FQGNSA. V gave up 0 bases and J gave up 4 bases, with 15 bases separating them. CDR3 sequence reads: CASSLARPQGGYGYTF. The CDR3 bases are TGTGCCAGCAGCTTAGCCCGCCCGCAAGGAGGCTATGGCTACACCTTC.

The gene calls are TRBV6-5 and TRBJ1-2; 7 nucleotides line up with TRBD1. CDR1 is MNHEY, CDR2 SVGAGI, per germline. V lost 6 bases, J lost 3 bases, and 7 bases stayed unmatched. The CDR3 runs 14 residues. The CDR3: CASRPRGQHYGYTF. For the CDR3, the DNA is TGTGCCAGCAGACCAAGGGGACAGCACTATGGCTACACCTTC.

This clone has just a few counts. This chain links TRBV3-1 (or the pseudogene TRBV3-2) with TRBJ1-4, with 9 positions matching TRBD1. The junction had 8 bases not matched to a gene; V was cut back by 4 bases and J by 11 bases. Germline values: CDR1 LGHDT, CDR2 YNNKEL (reference sequence). This CDR3 is 14 amino acids long. The CDR3 here is CASSLGTGLQKLFF. For the CDR3, the DNA is TGTGCCAGCAGCCTTGGGACAGGGTTGCAGAAACTGTTTTTT.

This chain uses TRBV5-5 with TRBJ1-5; D is perhaps TRBD1 (5 bases). CDR3 size: 15 residues. Trimming removed 0 bases at V and 1 base at J, with 8 bases between. CDR1 SGHKS and CDR2 YYEKEE come from the germline V gene (reference sequence). The CDR3 here is CASSLGQPSNQPQHF. The CDR3 DNA reads as TGTGCCAGCAGCTTGGGACAGCCGAGCAATCAGCCCCAGCATTTT.

Only one count was recorded for this clone. The genes are TRBV19 and TRBJ2-7; 10 nucleotides agree with TRBD1. CDR1 is LNHDA and CDR2 is SQIVND in the germline V gene (reference sequence). The CDR3 runs 15 residues. V was pared by 7 bases and J by 4 bases, with 10 bases of the junction left unmatched. CDR3 loop: CASTMGQGPFYEQYF. As DNA, the CDR3 is TGTGCCAGTACCATGGGACAGGGGCCCTTTTACGAGCAGTACTTC.

This clone has just one count. V and J are TRBV9 and TRBJ1-2; D call uncertain. The CDR3 sequence is 14 residues long. Germline V gene sequence: CDR1 SGDLS, CDR2 YYNGEE. V lost 4 bases and J 8 bases, leaving 18 bases between the germline ends. The CDR3 bases are TGTGCCAGCAGCCCCAAGAGCGGACTGGACGGCTACACCTTC. Residues: CASSPKSGLDGYTF.

The CDR3 is CASSSLRGPSHNEQFF. The DNA for the CDR3 is TGTGCCAGCAGTTCTTTGAGGGGGCCGAGTCACAATGAGCAGTTCTTC. J is TRBJ2-1 and V is TRBV27; 7 nucleotides line up with TRBD1. With V trimmed by 4 bases and J by 5 bases, 11 bases remained unmatched. Looked up from germline, CDR1 is MNHEY and CDR2 is SMNVEV (reference sequence). CDR3 size: 16 residues.

The chain is built from TRBV28 and TRBJ2-3; a possible D gene is TRBD1 (6 bases). Germline CDR1 MDHEN, CDR2 SYDVKM. The CDR3 is 14 residues long. Trimming pared 4 bases from V and 2 bases from J, leaving 10 bases between. The CDR3 spells CASSSGTPTDTQYF. The CDR3 bases are TGTGCCAGCAGTTCTGGGACACCCACAGATACGCAGTATTTT.

The rearrangement joins TRBV5-1 to TRBJ1-2; no reliable D call. Germline loops: CDR1 SGHRS, CDR2 YFSETQ. The CDR3 covers 13 residues. Between the trimmed V and J ends, which lost 0 bases and 8 bases, there was a span of 11 bases. DNA for the CDR3: TGCGCCAGCAGCTTGGGTGGAGGGTACGGCTACACCTTC. It specifies CASSLGGGYGYTF.

This chain joins TRBV7-9 and TRBJ1-2; 9 nucleotides agree with TRBD1. CDR1 SEHNR and CDR2 FQNEAQ come from the germline V gene (reference sequence). The ends lost 6 bases at V and 6 bases at J; junction bases unmatched: 17. CDR3 length equals 17 residues. This chain's CDR3 is CASSRTGDVWFIDGYTF. CDR3 DNA: TGTGCCAGCAGTAGGACAGGGGACGTTTGGTTTATCGATGGCTACACCTTC.